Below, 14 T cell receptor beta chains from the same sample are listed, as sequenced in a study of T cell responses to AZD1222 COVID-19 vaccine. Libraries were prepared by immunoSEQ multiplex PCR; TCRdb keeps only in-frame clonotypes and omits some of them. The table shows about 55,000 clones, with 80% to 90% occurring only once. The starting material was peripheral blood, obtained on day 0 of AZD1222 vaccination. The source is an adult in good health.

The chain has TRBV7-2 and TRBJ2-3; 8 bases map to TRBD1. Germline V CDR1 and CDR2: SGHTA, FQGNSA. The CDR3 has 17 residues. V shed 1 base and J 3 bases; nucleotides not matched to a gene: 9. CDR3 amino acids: CASSLDGAGGGTDTQYF. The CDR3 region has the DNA TGTGCCAGCAGCTTAGACGGGGCAGGGGGCGGGACAGATACGCAGTATTTT.

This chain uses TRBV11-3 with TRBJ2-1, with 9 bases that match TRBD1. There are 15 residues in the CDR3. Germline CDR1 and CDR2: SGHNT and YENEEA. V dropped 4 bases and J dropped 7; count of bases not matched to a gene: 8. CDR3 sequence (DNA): TGTGCCAGCAGCTACCACAGGGGGCCAAGAAATGAGCAGTTCTTC. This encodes CASSYHRGPRNEQFF.

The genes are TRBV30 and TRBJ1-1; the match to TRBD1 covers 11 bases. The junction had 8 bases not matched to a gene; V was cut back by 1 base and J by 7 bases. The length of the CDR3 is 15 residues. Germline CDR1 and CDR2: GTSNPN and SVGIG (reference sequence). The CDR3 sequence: CAWSAGGQGAIEAFF. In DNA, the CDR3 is TGTGCCTGGAGTGCCGGCGGACAGGGGGCAATTGAAGCTTTCTTT. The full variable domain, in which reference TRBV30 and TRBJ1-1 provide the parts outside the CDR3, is SQTIHQWPATLVQPVGSPLSLECTVEGTSNPNLYWYRQAAGRGLQLLFYSVGIGQISSEVPQNLSASRPQDRQFILSSKKLLLSDSGFYLCAWSAGGQGAIEAFFGQGTRLTVV.

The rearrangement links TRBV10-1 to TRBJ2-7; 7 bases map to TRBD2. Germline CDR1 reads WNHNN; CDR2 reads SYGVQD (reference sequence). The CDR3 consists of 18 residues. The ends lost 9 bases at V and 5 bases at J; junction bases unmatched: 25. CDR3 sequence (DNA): TGCGCCAGTCACGAGCTGGGGGGGGAGCGGGATCTTTGGAACGAGCAGTACTTC. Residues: CASHELGGERDLWNEQYF.

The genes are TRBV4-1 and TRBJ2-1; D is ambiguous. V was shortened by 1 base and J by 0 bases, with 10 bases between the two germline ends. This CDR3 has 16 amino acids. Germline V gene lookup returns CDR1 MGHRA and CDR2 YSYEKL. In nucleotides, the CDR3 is TGCGCCAGCAGCCAAGGGAGCGATAGCTCCTACAATGAGCAGTTCTTC. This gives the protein CASSQGSDSSYNEQFF.

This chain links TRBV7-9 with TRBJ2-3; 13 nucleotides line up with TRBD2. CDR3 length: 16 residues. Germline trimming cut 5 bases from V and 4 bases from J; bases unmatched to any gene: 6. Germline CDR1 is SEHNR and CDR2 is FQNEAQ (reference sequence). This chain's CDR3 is CASSRTSGSGADTQYF. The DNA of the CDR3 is TGTGCCAGCAGCAGGACTAGCGGGAGTGGAGCAGATACGCAGTATTTT.

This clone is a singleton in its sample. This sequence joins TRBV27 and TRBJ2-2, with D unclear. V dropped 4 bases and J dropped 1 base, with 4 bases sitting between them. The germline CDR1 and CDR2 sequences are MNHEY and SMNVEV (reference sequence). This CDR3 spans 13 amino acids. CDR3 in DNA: TGTGCCAGCAGTTCACAGAACACCGGGGAGCTGTTTTTT. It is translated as CASSSQNTGELFF.

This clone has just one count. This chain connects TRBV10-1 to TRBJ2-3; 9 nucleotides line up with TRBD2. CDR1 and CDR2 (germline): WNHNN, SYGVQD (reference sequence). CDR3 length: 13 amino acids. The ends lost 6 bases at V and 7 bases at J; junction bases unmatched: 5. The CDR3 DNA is TGCGCCAGCAGCAGCGGGAGGATAAATACGCAGTATTTT. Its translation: CASSSGRINTQYF.

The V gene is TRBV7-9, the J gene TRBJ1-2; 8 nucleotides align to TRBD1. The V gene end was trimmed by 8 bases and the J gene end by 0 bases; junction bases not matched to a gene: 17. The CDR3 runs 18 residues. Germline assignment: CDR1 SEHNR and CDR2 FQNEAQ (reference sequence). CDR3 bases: TGTGCCAGCGGTTTAACCGAGACAGGGGACTTAACTAACTATGGCTACACCTTC. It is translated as CASGLTETGDLTNYGYTF.

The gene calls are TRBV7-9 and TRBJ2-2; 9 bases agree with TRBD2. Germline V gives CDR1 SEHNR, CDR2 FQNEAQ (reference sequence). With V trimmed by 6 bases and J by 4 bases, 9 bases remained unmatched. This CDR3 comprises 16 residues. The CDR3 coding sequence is TGTGCCAGCAGACTTAGCGGGAGCTCGGGCACCGGGGAGCTGTTTTTT. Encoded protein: CASRLSGSSGTGELFF.

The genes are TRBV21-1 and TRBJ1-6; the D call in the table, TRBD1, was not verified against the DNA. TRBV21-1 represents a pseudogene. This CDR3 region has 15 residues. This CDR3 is CASSPEHLYNSPLHF. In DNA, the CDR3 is TGTGCCAGCAGCCCCGAACACCTCTATAATTCACCCCTCCACTTT.

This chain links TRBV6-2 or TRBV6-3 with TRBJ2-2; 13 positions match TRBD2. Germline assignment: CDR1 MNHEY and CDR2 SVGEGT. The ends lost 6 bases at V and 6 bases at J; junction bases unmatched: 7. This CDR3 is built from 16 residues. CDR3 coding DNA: TGTGCCAGCAGCCTGATAACTAGCGGGAGGGCCGGGGAGCTGTTTTTT. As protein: CASSLITSGRAGELFF.

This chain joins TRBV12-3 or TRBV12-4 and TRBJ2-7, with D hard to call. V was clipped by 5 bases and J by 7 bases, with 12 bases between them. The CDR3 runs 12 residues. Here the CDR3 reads CASSARGVEQYF. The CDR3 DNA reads TGTGCCAGCAGTGCCCGAGGCGTGGAGCAGTACTTC.

The CDR3 DNA reads as TGTGCCAGTAGTATAAATGGGAAGGCAGGGGGACGGACTGAAGCTTTCTTT. Its protein is CASSINGKAGGRTEAFF. J is TRBJ1-1 and V is TRBV19, with 7 bases aligning to TRBD1. The V segment lost 2 bases and the J segment 5 bases; nucleotides outside the gene matches: 14. The CDR3 runs 17 residues. The germline V gene encodes CDR1 LNHDA and CDR2 SQIVND (reference sequence).